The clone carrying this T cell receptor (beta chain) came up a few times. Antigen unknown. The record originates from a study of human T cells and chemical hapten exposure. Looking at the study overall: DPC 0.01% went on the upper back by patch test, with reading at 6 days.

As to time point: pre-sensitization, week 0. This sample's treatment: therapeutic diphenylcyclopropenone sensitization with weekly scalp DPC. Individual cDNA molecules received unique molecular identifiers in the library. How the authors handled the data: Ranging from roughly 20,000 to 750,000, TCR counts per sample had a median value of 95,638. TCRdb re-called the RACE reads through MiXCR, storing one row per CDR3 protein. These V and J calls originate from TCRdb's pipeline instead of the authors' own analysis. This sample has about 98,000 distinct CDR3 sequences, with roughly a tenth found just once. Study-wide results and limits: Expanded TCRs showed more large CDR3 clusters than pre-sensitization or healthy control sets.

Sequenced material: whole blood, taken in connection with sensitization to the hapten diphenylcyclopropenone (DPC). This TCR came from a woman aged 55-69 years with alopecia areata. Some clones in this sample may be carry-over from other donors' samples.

CDR3 in DNA: TGTGCCTGGAGTGTAAGGCAGGAGCAGTACTTC. Protein sequence: CAWSVRQEQYF. V gene TRBV30 combines with J gene TRBJ2-7; D remains ambiguous. The CDR3 is 11 amino acids. Deletions cut 0 bases from V and 7 bases from J, with 7 bases between. Germline V lookup: CDR1 GTSNPN, CDR2 SVGIG (reference sequence).